The 24 T cell receptor beta chains below all came from one sample that was sequenced in a study of T cell responses to AZD1222 COVID-19 vaccine. The data were produced by immunoSEQ multiplex PCR, yet TCRdb's version contains in-frame clones alone and is incomplete. The sample contains around 130,000 clones, around 94% of which appear only once. The starting material was peripheral blood, obtained on day 0 of AZD1222 vaccination. The source is an adult in good health.

This chain links TRBV5-8 with TRBJ2-1; the match to TRBD1 covers 10 bases. Germline V gene lookup returns CDR1 SGHTS and CDR2 YDEGEE. The CDR3 has 15 residues. V dropped 3 bases and J dropped 4; count of bases not matched to a gene: 4. The DNA for the CDR3 is TGTGCCAGCAGCTCCCGGGACAGGGGTTACAATGAGCAGTTCTTC. It is translated as CASSSRDRGYNEQFF. The full variable domain, with the rest looked up from reference TRBV5-8 and TRBJ2-1, is EAGVTQSPTHLIKTRGQQATLRCSPISGHTSVYWYQQALGLGLQFLLWYDEGEERNRGNFPPRFSGRQFPNYSSELNVNALELEDSALYLCASSSRDRGYNEQFFGPGTRLTVL.

The V and J genes are TRBV5-1 and TRBJ1-2; D perhaps matches TRBD1 (6 bases). Germline V gives CDR1 SGHRS, CDR2 YFSETQ. CDR3 length equals 14 residues. V was shortened by 5 bases and J by 6 bases, with 17 bases between the two germline ends. CDR3 nucleotides: TGCGCCAGCAGATCCAGGGGTGCTTCGGATGGCTACACCTTC. Its translation: CASRSRGASDGYTF.

CDR3 nucleotides: TGTGCCAGCAACTTGCGATGGGGCGCGGGGACTGAAGCTTTCTTT. Protein sequence: CASNLRWGAGTEAFF. This sequence joins TRBV27 and TRBJ1-1, with a tentative D call TRBD1 (5 bases). Trimming removed 7 bases at V and 5 bases at J, with 20 bases between. The CDR3 covers 15 residues. Germline lookup yields CDR1 MNHEY and CDR2 SMNVEV (reference sequence).

The J gene is TRBJ1-2, the V gene TRBV7-2; unclear D gene. The CDR3 runs 13 residues. Trimming shortened V by 1 base and J by 2 bases, and 5 bases separated the two germline ends. Germline assignment: CDR1 SGHTA and CDR2 FQGNSA. The CDR3 DNA sequence: TGTGCCAGCAGCTTAGGAGAGAACTATGGCTACACCTTC. Translation gives CASSLGENYGYTF.

The chain employs TRBV7-9 and TRBJ1-3; D ambiguous. The CDR3 length is 13 residues. CDR1 and CDR2 (germline): SEHNR, FQNEAQ (reference sequence). With 11 bases removed from V and 6 bases from J, the gap between germline ends came to 17 bases. The CDR3 loop reads CACARAETNTIYF. Written as DNA, the CDR3 is TGTGCCTGCGCGAGAGCAGAAACAAACACCATATATTTT.

The gene calls are TRBV7-8 and TRBJ2-1; tentatively, D is TRBD1 or TRBD2 (5 bases each). Germline CDR1 SGHVS, CDR2 FQNEAQ. Trimming shortened V by 4 bases and J by 5 bases, and 15 bases separated the two germline ends. The CDR3 consists of 15 residues. In nucleotides, the CDR3 is TGTGCCAGCAGCTCCTCTCGGGGCTTTAACAATGAGCAGTTCTTC. Amino acids: CASSSSRGFNNEQFF.

J is TRBJ1-1 and V is TRBV7-8; 7 nucleotides agree with TRBD1. Germline V gene sequence: CDR1 SGHVS, CDR2 FQNEAQ. The CDR3 contains 15 residues. Germline trimming cut 6 bases from V and 1 base from J; bases unmatched to any gene: 8. CDR3 in DNA: TGTGCCAGCAGTAGATTCGGGACAGCGAACACTGAAGCTTTCTTT. This sequence encodes CASSRFGTANTEAFF.

The chain links TRBV3-1 (or the pseudogene TRBV3-2) to TRBJ2-5; 8 bases fit TRBD2. Losses at the gene ends were 3 bases for V and 5 bases for J; bases not matched to a gene: 5. CDR1 and CDR2 from the germline V gene are LGHDT and YNNKEL (reference sequence). This CDR3 contains 14 residues. CDR3 sequence reads: CASSQGSGMETQYF. The CDR3 coding sequence is TGTGCCAGCAGCCAGGGTAGCGGGATGGAGACCCAGTACTTC.

The V and J genes are TRBV19 and TRBJ1-5; a weak D match, TRBD1 (5 bases). The CDR3 has 18 residues. The V gene's germline CDR1 is LNHDA and CDR2 SQIVND (reference sequence). Trimming cost V 1 base and J 4 bases, with 20 bases left between them. The CDR3 region has the DNA TGTGCCAGTAGTATAGTAATTCAACAGGTGGAAATGAATCAGCCCCAGCATTTT. It encodes CASSIVIQQVEMNQPQHF.

The chain employs TRBV7-9 and TRBJ1-3; TRBD1 agrees at 8 bases. The CDR3 is 15 amino acids. The J segment lost 2 bases and the V segment lost 4 bases, leaving 4 bases of the junction unmatched. CDR1 is SEHNR and CDR2 is FQNEAQ in the germline V gene (reference sequence). In nucleotides, the CDR3 is TGTGCCAGCAGCTCGGACAGGGACGCTGGAAACACCATATATTTT. The encoded protein is CASSSDRDAGNTIYF. Using reference TRBV7-9 and TRBJ1-3 for the parts outside the CDR3, the full variable domain is DTGVSQNPRHKITKRGQNVTFRCDPISEHNRLYWYRQTLGQGPEFLTYFQNEAQLEKSRLLSDRFSAERPKGSFSTLEIQRTEQGDSAMYLCASSSDRDAGNTIYFGEGSWLTVV.

The V and J genes are TRBV28 and TRBJ1-1; D gene ambiguous. The germline V gene has CDR1 MDHEN and CDR2 SYDVKM. The length of the CDR3 is 12 residues. V shed 3 bases and J shed 7 bases, with 9 bases lying between them. CDR3 DNA sequence: TGTGCCAGCAGTTTTCCATCGGGTGAAGCTTTCTTT. Its protein product is CASSFPSGEAFF.

This clone was seen a few times. The chain is built from TRBV27 and TRBJ2-7; D not certain. The CDR3 consists of 9 residues. Germline CDR1 and CDR2: MNHEY and SMNVEV (reference sequence). Trimming removed 8 bases from V and 7 bases from J, with 6 bases in between. CDR3 amino acids: CASEGEQYF. The CDR3 region has the DNA TGTGCCAGCGAAGGAGAGCAGTACTTC.

The gene calls are TRBV5-5 and TRBJ2-1; TRBD1 aligns across 7 bases. Trimming removed 4 bases from V and 3 bases from J; junction bases left unmatched: 4. CDR3 size: 14 residues. The germline CDR1 and CDR2 sequences are SGHKS and YYEKEE (reference sequence). This CDR3 is CASSPRDSYNEQFF. As DNA, the CDR3 is TGTGCCAGCAGCCCTCGGGACAGCTACAATGAGCAGTTCTTC.

CDR3 bases: TGTGCCAGCAGTGAAAGTCAGGCAACTAATGAAAAACTGTTTTTT. Amino acids: CASSESQATNEKLFF. This chain uses TRBV2 with TRBJ1-4; D gene ambiguous. The CDR3 spans 15 residues. V lost 2 bases and J 0 bases, leaving 7 bases between the germline ends. Germline V gives CDR1 SNHLY, CDR2 FYNNEI. Based on the CDR3 plus reference TRBV2 and TRBJ1-4, the full variable domain is EPEVTQTPSHQVTQMGQEVILRCVPISNHLYFYWYRQILGQKVEFLVSFYNNEISEKSEIFDDQFSVERPDGSNFTLKIRSTKLEDSAMYFCASSESQATNEKLFFGSGTQLSVL.

The chain links TRBV18 to TRBJ2-1; D gene ambiguous. This CDR3 contains 17 residues. From germline, CDR1 is KGHSH and CDR2 LQKENI. V was pared by 6 bases and J by 0 bases, with 18 bases between. For the CDR3, the DNA is TGTGCCAGCTCCCCCCCCGTCGGCCATAGCTCCTACAATGAGCAGTTCTTC. Translating it yields CASSPPVGHSSYNEQFF.

The chain joins TRBV6-5 to TRBJ1-4, with 9 bases fitting TRBD1. This CDR3 has 14 amino acids. From germline, CDR1 is MNHEY and CDR2 SVGAGI. The J segment lost 5 bases and the V segment lost 6 bases, leaving 4 bases of the junction unmatched. CDR3 nucleotide sequence: TGTGCCAGCAGCTCTGACAGGGGGAATGAAAAACTGTTTTTT. Protein product: CASSSDRGNEKLFF.

The chain has TRBV5-1 and TRBJ1-5; the D gene is possibly TRBD1 (6 bases). V lost 1 base to trimming and J lost 6 bases, with 17 bases between them. Germline V gives CDR1 SGHRS, CDR2 YFSETQ. CDR3 length: 16 amino acids. Here the CDR3 DNA reads TGCGCCAGCAGCTTGCCGGTGCGGGGGGCCGGTCAGCCCCAGCATTTT. Residues: CASSLPVRGAGQPQHF.

The chain combines TRBV6-5 with TRBJ2-5; D call uncertain. V shed 8 bases and J shed 5 bases, with 12 bases lying between them. Germline CDR1 is MNHEY and CDR2 is SVGAGI. The CDR3 sequence is 12 residues long. The chain's CDR3 is CASHSGPETQYF. The DNA of the CDR3 is TGTGCCAGCCATTCTGGGCCTGAGACCCAGTACTTC.

The V gene is TRBV27, the J gene TRBJ1-2; D not resolved. V shed 3 bases and J shed 3 bases, with 20 bases lying between them. CDR3 length: 17 residues. Germline CDR1 reads MNHEY; CDR2 reads SMNVEV (reference sequence). CDR3 loop: CASSFRKVPTPHYGYTF. CDR3 DNA: TGTGCCAGCAGTTTTCGGAAGGTTCCCACCCCCCACTATGGCTACACCTTC.

The chain is built from TRBV5-6 and TRBJ1-2; 7 bases align to TRBD1. The length of the CDR3 is 16 residues. The germline gives CDR1 SGHDT, CDR2 YYEEEE. Trimming took 4 bases from V and 4 from J; bases not matched to a gene: 13. The CDR3 is CASSQDSGTDIYGYTF. The CDR3 DNA follows: TGTGCCAGCAGCCAGGACTCCGGGACAGATATCTATGGCTACACCTTC.

The chain is built from TRBV3-1 (or the pseudogene TRBV3-2) and TRBJ1-1; 10 bases match TRBD1. This CDR3 comprises 14 residues. The J segment lost 5 bases and the V segment lost 5 bases, leaving 5 bases of the junction unmatched. Germline lookup yields CDR1 LGHDT and CDR2 YNNKEL (reference sequence). As DNA, the CDR3 is TGTGCCAGCAGCAAAGGACAGGGGGTGACTGAAGCTTTCTTT. Protein product: CASSKGQGVTEAFF.

CDR3 in DNA: TGTGCCAGCACAGTAGGGGGCAGGGGGACTGAAGCTTTCTTT. Translating it yields CASTVGGRGTEAFF. V usage is TRBV6-5 and J usage is TRBJ1-1, with 7 bases that match TRBD1. Per germline, CDR1 MNHEY and CDR2 SVGAGI. The CDR3 runs to 14 residues. Trimming took 7 bases from V and 5 from J; bases not matched to a gene: 10.

This chain joins TRBV6-2 or TRBV6-3 and TRBJ2-3; tentatively, D is TRBD2 (5 bases). Trimming stripped 4 bases from V and 2 bases from J, with 10 bases between. The CDR3 is made up of 14 amino acids. Germline CDR1 and CDR2: MNHEY and SVGEGT. The CDR3 region has the DNA TGTGCCAGCAGTTCGGCGGGTTCCACAGATACGCAGTATTTT. Translation gives CASSSAGSTDTQYF.

The chain combines TRBV5-3 with TRBJ1-5; D is perhaps TRBD1 (5 bases). TRBV5-3 is designated an ORF whose function remains uncertain. This CDR3 has 12 amino acids. V was cut by 4 bases and J by 6 bases, with 8 bases left in between. DNA of the CDR3: TGTGCCAGAAGCAGGGGTGTTCAGCCCCAGCATTTT. Translated: CARSRGVQPQHF.